Here is one T cell receptor (beta chain) with its context. Its antigen is currently unknown. The CDR3 contains 15 residues. V was clipped by 4 bases and J by 4 bases; unmatched bases: 10. CDR1 and CDR2 from the germline V gene are GTSNPN and SVGIG (reference sequence). In the PCR, 60 Vbeta and 13 Jbeta primers were used. This table comes from immunoSEQ multiplex PCR, and its TCRdb copy is limited to in-frame clones, with some not included. Altogether some 140,000 clones are present, around 70% being singletons, with the ten largest covering about 2%. The sample is drawn from a study of cytomegalovirus exposure and HLA in healthy donors. Study outcomes and limitations: The authors excluded some V segments, including TRBV6-2 and TRBV6-3, as indistinguishable. The study flagged roughly 160 TCR beta chains as cytomegalovirus-associated. Apparent HLA restriction characterized most CMV-associated TCR beta chains in a later analysis.

The source of this sequence is a man aged 30 to 39 in good health and CMV-seronegative. The source material was PBMCs. The chain has TRBV30 and TRBJ2-5; 9 bases line up with TRBD2. The CDR3 coding sequence is TGTGCCTGGAACCTAGGAGCGGGGGGACCAGAGACCCAGTACTTC. Protein sequence: CAWNLGAGGPETQYF.